This TCR beta chain was retrieved from a study of T cells in Graves' hyperthyroidism and ophthalmopathy. This clonotype was detected many times. Its antigen is as yet unknown. This CDR3 comprises 15 residues. Germline assignment: CDR1 SNHLY and CDR2 FYNNEI. After removal of 4 bases from V and 6 bases from J, the junction contained 8 bases not matched to a gene. Amplification of TCR beta CDR3 regions used RNA as the template. A first-round RT-PCR of the TCR CDR3 used the HTBI primer set. From the multiplex PCR reads, TCRdb called clonotypes with MiXCR, one entry per CDR3 protein. The data contain about 58,000 distinct CDR3 sequences, about 50% of them seen just once; the ten biggest clones take up roughly an eighth. Study-level findings and limits: Ophthalmopathy, which appeared later, was predicted by the model a median around 6.5 months before onset. The majority of expanded thyroid clonotypes above 0.001 also appeared in blood.

Thyroid ultrasound and orbital computed tomography, with clinical symptoms and serum thyroxine and TRAb, informed diagnoses. Extraction of PBMCs used approximately 10 ml of fresh peripheral blood. The V gene is TRBV2, the J gene TRBJ2-1; 8 bases match TRBD1. The receptor comes from a woman aged 25 to 45 with Graves' ophthalmopathy. The sequenced sample was blood. CDR3: CASSADRVRSNEQFF. The DNA of the CDR3 is TGTGCCAGCAGTGCGGACAGGGTGAGGTCCAATGAGCAGTTCTTC.